These T cell receptor beta chains were read from a single sample in a study of blood T cell repertoires in COVID-19. Measured with immunoSEQ multiplex PCR; TCRdb has only the in-frame clones, and not every one. The sample yields about 270,000 clones, approximately 84% seen once. Sequenced sample: peripheral blood. These receptors were collected from a human donor with COVID-19, enrolled during active disease. The donor label of this sample is uncertain. The CDR3 runs from the conserved cysteine through the conserved F or W. The order of the fields is V gene, D gene, CDR3 protein. A D gene is named only where the DNA matches it firmly.

>TRBV7-6|NA
CASSFQGYGYTF
>TRBV9|TRBD1
CASSTTGTGGEKLFF
>TRBV7-2|TRBD2
CASSFGLAREQYF
>TRBV3-1/TRBV3-2|NA
CASSQLPTVKQFF
>TRBV5-4|TRBD1
CASSPPDRGIYNEQFF
>TRBV7-2|TRBD1
CASSLRQGEYEQYF
>TRBV5-1|TRBD1
CASSLRQGRGDTQYF
>TRBV5-1|TRBD2
CASSVGLAGTDTQYF
>TRBV6-6|NA
CASSHPQGLNTEAFF
>TRBV27|NA
CASSQNGTPRSGNTIYF
>TRBV7-3|NA
CASSLMRGTEAFF
>TRBV9|TRBD1
CASSVEGPGQGRGFYGYTF
>TRBV7-2|TRBD2
CASSPTLAGRRGYEQFF
>TRBV5-1|TRBD2
CASSLGGGGPYNEQFF
>TRBV28|NA
CASSIPTDLTTDTQYF
>TRBV28|NA
CASSYSPYEQYF
>TRBV28|NA
CASSSAGNFYNSPLHF
>TRBV7-2|TRBD1
CASSLDGTVYNEQFF
>TRBV27|NA
CASSLQGWGTEAFF
>TRBV11-2|NA
CASSLDLGPEAFF
>TRBV6-5|NA
CASSPTQVGYGYTF
>TRBV11-2|TRBD1
CASSLGQGYSPLHF